The 12 T cell receptor beta chains reported below all come from one sample, sequenced in a study of T-cell memory formation after mild COVID-19. Each CDR3 protein gets one entry after TCRdb re-called the 5' RACE reads with MiXCR. The sample holds approximately 89,000 distinct CDR3 sequences, 10% to 15% seen once. Sample: PBMCs or a T cell subset sorted from them (not recorded which). The receptors come from a man aged 18 to 35 who had mild COVID-19 (a few samples of this study predate the infection). Cell type and time point are not known.

The CDR3 DNA reads TGTGCCAGCAGCTTATCCAGCCCCAATGAGCAGTTCTTC. As protein: CASSLSSPNEQFF. The rearrangement uses TRBV7-9 and TRBJ2-1; no firm D call. Trimming left V 2 bases short and J 6 bases short, with 8 bases between. This CDR3 is 13 amino acids long. Germline-derived CDR1 and CDR2 are SEHNR and FQNEAQ (reference sequence).

This clonotype was detected only a few times. This chain connects TRBV6-4 to TRBJ2-2; D remains unclear. The CDR3 covers 13 residues. Germline CDR1 is MRHNA and CDR2 is SNTAGT. With 2 bases removed from V and 8 bases from J, the gap between germline ends came to 9 bases. DNA of the CDR3: TGTGCCAGCAGTGACCGTCCACTGGGGGAGCTGTTTTTT. Translating gives CASSDRPLGELFF.

The sample holds a few counts of this clonotype. The V call is TRBV11-2, the J call TRBJ2-7; D gene uncertain. The CDR3 covers 13 residues. Germline lookup yields CDR1 SGHAT and CDR2 FQNNGV. The germline V and J ends were trimmed by 5 bases and 6 bases, with 14 bases remaining between them. The CDR3 spells CASSPGLGGEQYF. The CDR3 DNA is TGTGCCAGCAGCCCCGGTCTGGGTGGCGAGCAGTACTTC.

The V call is TRBV28, the J call TRBJ2-7; D gene uncertain. This CDR3 spans 15 amino acids. CDR1 is MDHEN and CDR2 is SYDVKM in the germline V gene. V was shortened by 1 base and J by 2 bases, with 12 bases between the two germline ends. In DNA, the CDR3 is TGTGCCAGCAGTTTATCCCCGAGAATGGCCTACGAGCAGTACGTC. Translation: CASSLSPRMAYEQYV.

The genes are TRBV2 and TRBJ2-5; D may be TRBD1 (5 bases). There are 14 residues in the CDR3. The V gene lost 8 bases and the J gene lost 3 bases, with 16 bases spanning the gap. Germline V lookup: CDR1 SNHLY, CDR2 FYNNEI. The CDR3 sequence is CASAEDSPEETQYF. The CDR3 DNA is TGTGCCAGCGCAGAAGACAGCCCCGAAGAGACCCAGTACTTC.

The sample holds a few counts of this clonotype. The chain couples TRBV7-6 to TRBJ2-2; D ambiguous. The CDR3 consists of 13 residues. The V end lost 5 bases, the J end lost 9 bases, and 13 bases lay between the germline ends. Germline values: CDR1 SGHVS, CDR2 FNYEAQ. The DNA for the CDR3 is TGTGCCAGCAGCCCGATCGGTGGCCGGGAGCTGTTTTTT. Amino acid sequence: CASSPIGGRELFF.

This sequence joins TRBV27 and TRBJ2-3, with 10 nucleotides matching TRBD1. Germline loops: CDR1 MNHEY, CDR2 SMNVEV (reference sequence). V was clipped by 6 bases and J by 6 bases; unmatched bases: 6. The CDR3 covers 14 residues. DNA of the CDR3: TGTGCCAGCAGCCCTTGGGACAGGGGTGATACGCAGTATTTT. Protein sequence: CASSPWDRGDTQYF.

In its sample, this clonotype was seen a few times. The CDR3 sequence: CASSLVEGTDNYGYTF. The CDR3 bases are TGCGCCAGCAGCTTGGTCGAGGGGACGGATAACTATGGCTACACCTTC. The genes are TRBV5-1 and TRBJ1-2; possibly TRBD1 for D (5 bases). V lost 0 bases to trimming and J lost 1 base, with 13 bases between them. The CDR3 sequence is 16 residues long. Germline-derived CDR1 and CDR2 are SGHRS and YFSETQ.

This clonotype was seen a few times. The CDR3, as DNA: TGTGCCAGTCAAGGGGCAGGGGGAATTCAGCCCCAGCATTTT. This sequence encodes CASQGAGGIQPQHF. This chain connects TRBV6-2 or TRBV6-3 to TRBJ1-5; 7 nucleotides line up with TRBD1. The CDR3 runs 14 residues. With V trimmed by 9 bases and J by 6 bases, 11 bases remained unmatched. CDR1 is MNHEY, CDR2 SVGEGT, per germline.

The rearrangement uses TRBV5-5 and TRBJ1-1; D unclear. This CDR3 has 12 residues. Germline V gene lookup returns CDR1 SGHKS and CDR2 YYEKEE (reference sequence). The V gene lost 6 bases and the J gene lost 1 base, with 7 bases spanning the gap. CDR3 amino acids: CASTPGNTEAFF. CDR3 in DNA: TGTGCCAGCACCCCGGGGAACACTGAAGCTTTCTTT.

The rearrangement links TRBV29-1 to TRBJ2-2, with 9 bases identical to TRBD1. The V gene's germline CDR1 is SQVTM and CDR2 ANQGSEA. The CDR3 spans 15 residues. V was clipped by 4 bases and J by 5 bases; unmatched bases: 8. The CDR3 protein is CSVGQGQGRTGELFF. DNA for the CDR3: TGCAGCGTTGGTCAGGGACAGGGAAGGACCGGGGAGCTGTTTTTT.

The rearrangement links TRBV7-9 to TRBJ2-7; tentatively, D is TRBD1 (6 bases). Trimming took 3 bases from V and 2 from J, leaving 8 bases between them. Germline V lookup: CDR1 SEHNR, CDR2 FQNEAQ (reference sequence). The CDR3 consists of 13 residues. This CDR3 reads CASSLAGAYEQYV. In nucleotides, the CDR3 is TGTGCCAGCAGCTTGGCAGGGGCCTACGAGCAGTACGTC.